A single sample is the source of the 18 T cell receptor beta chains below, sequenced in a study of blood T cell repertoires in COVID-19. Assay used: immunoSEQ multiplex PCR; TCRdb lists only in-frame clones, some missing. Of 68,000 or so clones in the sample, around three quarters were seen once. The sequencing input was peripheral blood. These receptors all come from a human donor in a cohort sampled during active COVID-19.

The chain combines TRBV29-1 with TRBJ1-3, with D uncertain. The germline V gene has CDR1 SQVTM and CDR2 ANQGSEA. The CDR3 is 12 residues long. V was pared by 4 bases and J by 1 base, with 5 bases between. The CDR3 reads CSVVSSGNTIYF. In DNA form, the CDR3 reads TGCAGCGTTGTCTCGTCTGGAAACACCATATATTTT. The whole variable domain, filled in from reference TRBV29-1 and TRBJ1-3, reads SAVISQKPSRDICQRGTSLTIQCQVDSQVTMMFWYRQQPGQSLTLIATANQGSEATYESGFVIDKFPISRPNLTFSTLTVSNMSPEDSSIYLCSVVSSGNTIYFGEGSWLTVV.

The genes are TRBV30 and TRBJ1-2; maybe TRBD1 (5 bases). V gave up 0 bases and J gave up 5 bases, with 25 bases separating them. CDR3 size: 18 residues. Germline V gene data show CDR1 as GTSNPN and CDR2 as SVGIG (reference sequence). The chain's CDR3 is CAWSVPRLRTWGRYGYTF. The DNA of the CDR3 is TGTGCCTGGAGTGTACCCAGGTTGAGAACTTGGGGCAGATATGGCTACACCTTC.

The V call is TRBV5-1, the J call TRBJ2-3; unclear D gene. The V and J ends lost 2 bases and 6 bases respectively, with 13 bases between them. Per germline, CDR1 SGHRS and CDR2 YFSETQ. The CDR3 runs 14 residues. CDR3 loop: CASSFSDTEDTQYF. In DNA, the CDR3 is TGCGCCAGCAGCTTTTCCGATACCGAGGATACGCAGTATTTT.

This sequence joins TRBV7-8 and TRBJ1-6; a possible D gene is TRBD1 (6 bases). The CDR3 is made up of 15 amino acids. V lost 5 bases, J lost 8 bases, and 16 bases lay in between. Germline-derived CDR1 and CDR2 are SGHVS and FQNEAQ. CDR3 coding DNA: TGTGCCAGCAGCCCTACGGTCCAGGGGTATTCACCCCTCCACTTT. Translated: CASSPTVQGYSPLHF. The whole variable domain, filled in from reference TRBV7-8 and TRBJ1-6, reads GAGVSQSPRYKVAKRGQDVALRCDPISGHVSLFWYQQALGQGPEFLTYFQNEAQLDKSGLPSDRFFAERPEGSVSTLKIQRTQQEDSAVYLCASSPTVQGYSPLHFGNGTRLTVT.

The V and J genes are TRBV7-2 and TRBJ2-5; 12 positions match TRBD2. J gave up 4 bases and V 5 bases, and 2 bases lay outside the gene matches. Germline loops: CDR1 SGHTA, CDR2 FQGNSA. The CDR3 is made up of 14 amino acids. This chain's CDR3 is CASSPGLAGETQYF. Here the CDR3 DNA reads TGTGCCAGCAGCCCGGGACTAGCGGGAGAGACCCAGTACTTC. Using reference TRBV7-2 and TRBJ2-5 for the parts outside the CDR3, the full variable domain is GAGVSQSPSNKVTEKGKDVELRCDPISGHTALYWYRQSLGQGLEFLIYFQGNSAPDKSGLPSDRFSAERTGGSVSTLTIQRTQQEDSAVYLCASSPGLAGETQYFGPGTRLLVL.

CDR3 protein: CASSQEARTSTFF. The CDR3 DNA follows: TGCGCCAGCAGCCAAGAGGCACGGACTTCGACTTTCTTT. The chain carries TRBV4-3 and TRBJ1-1; D is ambiguous. CDR1 is LGHNA, CDR2 YSLEER, per germline. CDR3 length: 13 residues. The V end lost 0 bases, the J end lost 12 bases, and 14 bases lay between the germline ends.

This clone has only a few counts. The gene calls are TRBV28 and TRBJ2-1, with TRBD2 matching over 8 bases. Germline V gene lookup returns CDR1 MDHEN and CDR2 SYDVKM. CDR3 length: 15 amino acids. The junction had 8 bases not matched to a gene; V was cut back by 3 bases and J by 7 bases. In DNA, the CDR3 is TGTGCCAGCAGTTTTCTTGGCGGGAGGAGAAATGAGCAGTTCTTC. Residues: CASSFLGGRRNEQFF.

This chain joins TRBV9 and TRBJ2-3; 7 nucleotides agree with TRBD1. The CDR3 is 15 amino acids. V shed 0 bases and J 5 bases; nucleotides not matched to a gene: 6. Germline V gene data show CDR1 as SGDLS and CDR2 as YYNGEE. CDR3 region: CASSVDRGPGDTQYF. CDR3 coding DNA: TGTGCCAGCAGCGTAGATAGGGGGCCGGGAGATACGCAGTATTTT.

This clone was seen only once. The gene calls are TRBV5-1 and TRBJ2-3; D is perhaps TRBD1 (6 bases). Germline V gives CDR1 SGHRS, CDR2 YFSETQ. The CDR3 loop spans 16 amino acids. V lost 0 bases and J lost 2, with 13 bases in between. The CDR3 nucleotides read TGCGCCAGCAGCTTGGATTCGGCAGGGGACACAGATACGCAGTATTTT. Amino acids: CASSLDSAGDTDTQYF.

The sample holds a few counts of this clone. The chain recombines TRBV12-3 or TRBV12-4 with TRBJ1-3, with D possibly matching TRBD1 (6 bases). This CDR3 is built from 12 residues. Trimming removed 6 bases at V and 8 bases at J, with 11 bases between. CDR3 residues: CASRGTSDTIYF. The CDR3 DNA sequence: TGTGCCAGCAGGGGGACATCGGACACCATATATTTT.

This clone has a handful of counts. In DNA, the CDR3 is TGTGCCAGCAGCTACAGGGGATCTAGCACAGATACGCAGTATTTT. Protein sequence: CASSYRGSSTDTQYF. This chain connects TRBV3-1 (or the pseudogene TRBV3-2) to TRBJ2-3; 7 nucleotides line up with TRBD1. CDR3 size: 15 residues. Germline trimming cut 5 bases from V and 0 bases from J; bases unmatched to any gene: 5. Germline V CDR1 and CDR2: LGHDT, YNNKEL (reference sequence).

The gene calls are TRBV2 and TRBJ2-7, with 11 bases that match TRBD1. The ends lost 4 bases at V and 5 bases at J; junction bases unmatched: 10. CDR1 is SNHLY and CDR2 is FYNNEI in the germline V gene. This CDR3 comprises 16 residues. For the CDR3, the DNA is TGTGCCAGCAGTGTAAGGCGGACAGGGGGCTTGAACGAGCAGTACTTC. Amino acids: CASSVRRTGGLNEQYF.

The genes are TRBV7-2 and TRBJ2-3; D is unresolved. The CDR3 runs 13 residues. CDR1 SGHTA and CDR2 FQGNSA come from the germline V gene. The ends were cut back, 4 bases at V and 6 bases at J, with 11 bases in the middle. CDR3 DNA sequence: TGTGCCAGCAGCTGGAGCCTTGGGGATACGCAGTATTTT. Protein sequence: CASSWSLGDTQYF.

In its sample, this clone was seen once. The CDR3, as DNA: TGTGCCAGCAGTGAAGCAAATCGGGGAGCCGACGAGCAGTACTTC. Translated: CASSEANRGADEQYF. This sequence joins TRBV2 and TRBJ2-7; tentatively, D is TRBD2 (5 bases). Trimming removed 0 bases at V and 5 bases at J, with 14 bases between. CDR3 length: 15 residues. Germline CDR1 reads SNHLY; CDR2 reads FYNNEI.

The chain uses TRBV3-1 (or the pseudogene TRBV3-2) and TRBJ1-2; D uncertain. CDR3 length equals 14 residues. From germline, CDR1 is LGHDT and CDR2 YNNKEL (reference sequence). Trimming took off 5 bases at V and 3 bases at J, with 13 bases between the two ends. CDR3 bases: TGTGCCAGCAGCGCTCCGGGAGACCACTATGGCTACACCTTC. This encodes CASSAPGDHYGYTF.

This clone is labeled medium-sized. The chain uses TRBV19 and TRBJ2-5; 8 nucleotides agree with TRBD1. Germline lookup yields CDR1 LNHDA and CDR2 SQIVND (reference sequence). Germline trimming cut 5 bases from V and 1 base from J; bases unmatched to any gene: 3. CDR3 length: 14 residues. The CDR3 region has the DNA TGTGCCAGTAGTCGAACAGGGGGCCAAGAGACCCAGTACTTC. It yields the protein CASSRTGGQETQYF.

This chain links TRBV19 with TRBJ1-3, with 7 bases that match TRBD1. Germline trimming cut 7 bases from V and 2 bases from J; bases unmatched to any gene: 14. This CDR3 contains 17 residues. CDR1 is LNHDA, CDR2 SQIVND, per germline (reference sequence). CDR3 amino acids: CASNSLDRPAPGNTIYF. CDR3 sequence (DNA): TGTGCCAGTAACTCTCTGGACAGGCCCGCACCTGGAAACACCATATATTTT.

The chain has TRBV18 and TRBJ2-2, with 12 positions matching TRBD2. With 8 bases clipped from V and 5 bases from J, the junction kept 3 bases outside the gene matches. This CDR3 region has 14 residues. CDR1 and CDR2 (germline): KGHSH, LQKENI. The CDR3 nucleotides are TGTGCCAGCCCAGGGACTAGCGGGACCGGGGAGCTGTTTTTT. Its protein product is CASPGTSGTGELFF.